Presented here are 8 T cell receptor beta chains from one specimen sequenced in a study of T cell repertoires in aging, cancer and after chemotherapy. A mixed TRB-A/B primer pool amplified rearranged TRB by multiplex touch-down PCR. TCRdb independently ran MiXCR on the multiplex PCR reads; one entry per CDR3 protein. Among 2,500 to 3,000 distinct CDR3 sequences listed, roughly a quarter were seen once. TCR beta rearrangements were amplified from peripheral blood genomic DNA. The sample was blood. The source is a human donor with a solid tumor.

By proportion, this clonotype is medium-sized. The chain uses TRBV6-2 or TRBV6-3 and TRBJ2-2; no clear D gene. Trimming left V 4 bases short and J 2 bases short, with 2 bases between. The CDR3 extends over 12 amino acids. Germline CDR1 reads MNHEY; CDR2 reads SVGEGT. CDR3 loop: CASSFNTGELFF. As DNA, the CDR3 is TGTGCCAGCAGTTTCAACACCGGGGAGCTGTTTTTT.

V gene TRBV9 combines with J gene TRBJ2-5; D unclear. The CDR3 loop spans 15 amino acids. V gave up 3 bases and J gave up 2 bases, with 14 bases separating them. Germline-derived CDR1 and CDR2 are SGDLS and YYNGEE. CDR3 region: CASSGTDHIQETQYF. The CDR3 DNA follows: TGTGCCAGCAGCGGCACGGATCACATACAAGAGACCCAGTACTTC. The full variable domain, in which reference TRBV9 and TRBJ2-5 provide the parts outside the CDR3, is DSGVTQTPKHLITATGQRVTLRCSPRSGDLSVYWYQQSLDQGLQFLIQYYNGEERAKGNILERFSAQQFPDLHSELNLSSLELGDSALYFCASSGTDHIQETQYFGPGTRLLVL.

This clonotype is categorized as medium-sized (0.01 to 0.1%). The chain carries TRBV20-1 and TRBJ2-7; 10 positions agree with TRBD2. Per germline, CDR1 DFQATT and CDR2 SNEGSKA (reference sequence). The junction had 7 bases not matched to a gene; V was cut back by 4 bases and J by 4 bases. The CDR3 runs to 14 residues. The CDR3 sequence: CSATYSGRKYEQYF. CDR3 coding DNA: TGCAGTGCTACGTATAGCGGGAGGAAATACGAGCAGTACTTC.

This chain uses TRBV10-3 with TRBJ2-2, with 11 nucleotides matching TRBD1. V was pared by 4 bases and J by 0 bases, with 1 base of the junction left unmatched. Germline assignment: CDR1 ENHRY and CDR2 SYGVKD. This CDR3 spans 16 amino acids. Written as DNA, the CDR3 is TGTGCCATCAGTGCGGGACAGGGGGCGAACACCGGGGAGCTGTTTTTT. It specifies CAISAGQGANTGELFF.

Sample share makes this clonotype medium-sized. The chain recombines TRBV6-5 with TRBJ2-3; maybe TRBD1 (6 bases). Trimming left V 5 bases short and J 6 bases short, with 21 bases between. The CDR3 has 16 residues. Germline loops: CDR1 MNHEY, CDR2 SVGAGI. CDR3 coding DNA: TGTGCCAGCAGTGAAGACAGGCACAGGGCCGGGGATACGCAGTATTTT. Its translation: CASSEDRHRAGDTQYF.

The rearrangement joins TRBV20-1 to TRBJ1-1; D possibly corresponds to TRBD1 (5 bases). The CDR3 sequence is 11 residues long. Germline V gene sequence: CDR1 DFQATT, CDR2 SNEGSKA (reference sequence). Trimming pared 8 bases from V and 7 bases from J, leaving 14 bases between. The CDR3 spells CSPTGGYEAFF. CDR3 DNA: TGCAGTCCCACGGGGGGGTATGAAGCTTTCTTT.

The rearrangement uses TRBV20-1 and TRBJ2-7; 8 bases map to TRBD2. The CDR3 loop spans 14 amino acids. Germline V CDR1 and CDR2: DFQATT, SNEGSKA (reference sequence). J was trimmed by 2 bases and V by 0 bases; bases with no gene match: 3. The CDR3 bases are TGCAGTGCTAGAGATCAGCGGGGGACCTACGAGCAGTACTTC. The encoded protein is CSARDQRGTYEQYF.

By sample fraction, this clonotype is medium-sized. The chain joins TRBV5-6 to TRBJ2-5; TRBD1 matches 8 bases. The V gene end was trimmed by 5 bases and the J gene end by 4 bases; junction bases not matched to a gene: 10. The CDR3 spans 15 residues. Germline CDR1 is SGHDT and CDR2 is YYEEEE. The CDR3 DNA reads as TGTGCCAGCAGTCAATACTCAGGGGGCGGAGAGACCCAGTACTTC. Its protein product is CASSQYSGGGETQYF.